A selection of T cell receptor beta chains follows, all from one sample in a study of identical twins. TCRdb fed the 5' RACE reads into MiXCR, producing one record per CDR3 protein. The sample has approximately 530,000 distinct CDR3 sequences, around 22% seen once; the top ten hold approximately 0.48%. Another study also made use of these data, one on yellow fever vaccine responses in identical twins.

Source material: CD4+ T cells sorted from blood. The source is a woman aged 18-29 years in good health. CDR3s include the opening cysteine and the closing phenylalanine or tryptophan. Each record gives: J gene, clone size, V gene, D gene, CDR3 protein, CDR3 DNA. The D gene is left open where the match is weak. A row's size may be missing; if present it is once, few, many or a size class.

J gene: TRBJ1-1; clone size: NA; V gene: TRBV2; D gene: NA; CDR3 protein: CAIFIGEAFF; CDR3 DNA: TGTGCCATCTTTATTGGAGAAGCTTTCTTT
J gene: TRBJ2-2; clone size: NA; V gene: TRBV12-3/TRBV12-4; D gene: TRBD2; CDR3 protein: CASSLGLAGVSGELFF; CDR3 DNA: TGTGCCAGCAGTTTGGGACTAGCGGGGGTGTCCGGGGAGCTGTTTTTT
J gene: TRBJ2-5; clone size: few; V gene: TRBV3-1; D gene: TRBD2; CDR3 protein: CASSPSGGAETQYF; CDR3 DNA: TGTGCCAGCAGCCCCTCGGGGGGGGCAGAGACCCAGTACTTC
J gene: TRBJ2-2; clone size: once; V gene: TRBV4-1; D gene: TRBD2; CDR3 protein: CASSQWTSGKTGELFF; CDR3 DNA: TGCGCCAGCAGCCAGTGGACTAGCGGGAAGACCGGGGAGCTGTTTTTT
J gene: TRBJ2-1; clone size: NA; V gene: TRBV12-3/TRBV12-4; D gene: TRBD1; CDR3 protein: CASSLEGQGAYEQFF; CDR3 DNA: TGTGCCAGCAGTTTAGAGGGACAGGGGGCATATGAGCAGTTCTTC
J gene: TRBJ2-6; clone size: once; V gene: TRBV7-8; D gene: NA; CDR3 protein: CASSLASATGANVLTF; CDR3 DNA: TGTGCCAGCAGCTTAGCGTCGGCTACAGGGGCCAACGTCCTGACTTTC
J gene: TRBJ1-1; clone size: few; V gene: TRBV6-5; D gene: NA; CDR3 protein: CASIGWTEAFF; CDR3 DNA: TGTGCCAGCATTGGGTGGACTGAAGCTTTCTTT
J gene: TRBJ2-1; clone size: NA; V gene: TRBV19; D gene: NA; CDR3 protein: CASNVFGNEQFF; CDR3 DNA: TGTGCCAGTAATGTTTTCGGCAACGAGCAGTTCTTC
J gene: TRBJ2-7; clone size: NA; V gene: TRBV6-1; D gene: NA; CDR3 protein: CASSQDLSGLSSYEQYF; CDR3 DNA: TGTGCCAGCTCTCAAGACCTTAGCGGCCTGAGCTCCTACGAGCAGTACTTC
J gene: TRBJ1-2; clone size: NA; V gene: TRBV12-3/TRBV12-4; D gene: TRBD1; CDR3 protein: CASTPRSGTGGDSSGYTF; CDR3 DNA: TGTGCCAGCACCCCCAGGTCCGGGACAGGGGGCGATTCGAGTGGCTACACCTTC
J gene: TRBJ2-4; clone size: few; V gene: TRBV12-3/TRBV12-4; D gene: TRBD2; CDR3 protein: CASSLETSGSKQYF; CDR3 DNA: TGTGCCAGCAGTTTAGAGACTAGCGGGAGTAAGCAGTACTTC
J gene: TRBJ2-1; clone size: once; V gene: TRBV18; D gene: NA; CDR3 protein: CASSPGPTDEQFF; CDR3 DNA: TGTGCCAGCTCACCGGGACCCACGGATGAGCAGTTCTTC
J gene: TRBJ1-6; clone size: few; V gene: TRBV2; D gene: TRBD1; CDR3 protein: CASKGQGHWSPLHF; CDR3 DNA: TGTGCCAGCAAAGGACAGGGGCACTGGTCACCCCTCCACTTT
J gene: TRBJ2-3; clone size: NA; V gene: TRBV25-1; D gene: NA; CDR3 protein: CASSEEGSDTQYF; CDR3 DNA: TGTGCCAGCAGTGAAGAGGGGTCCGATACGCAGTATTTT
J gene: TRBJ2-6; clone size: NA; V gene: TRBV6-5; D gene: NA; CDR3 protein: CASSYGQGYSGANVLTF; CDR3 DNA: TGTGCCAGCAGTTATGGGCAGGGGTATTCCGGGGCCAACGTCCTGACTTTC
J gene: TRBJ2-5; clone size: many; V gene: TRBV6-1; D gene: NA; CDR3 protein: CASSEAFRETQYF; CDR3 DNA: TGTGCCAGCAGTGAAGCGTTCAGAGAGACCCAGTACTTC
J gene: TRBJ2-7; clone size: few; V gene: TRBV12-3/TRBV12-4; D gene: TRBD2; CDR3 protein: CASRRTSGNSYEQYF; CDR3 DNA: TGTGCCAGCAGACGGACTAGCGGAAACTCCTACGAGCAGTACTTC
J gene: TRBJ2-2; clone size: NA; V gene: TRBV5-1; D gene: TRBD1; CDR3 protein: CASSLIPGGNTGELFF; CDR3 DNA: TGCGCCAGCAGCTTGATTCCAGGGGGCAACACCGGGGAGCTGTTTTTT
J gene: TRBJ2-5; clone size: few; V gene: TRBV24-1; D gene: TRBD1; CDR3 protein: CATSDTGTGLYQETQYF; CDR3 DNA: TGTGCCACCAGTGATACTGGGACAGGCTTGTACCAAGAGACCCAGTACTTC
J gene: TRBJ2-1; clone size: NA; V gene: TRBV7-6; D gene: NA; CDR3 protein: CASSLQELRRNEQFF; CDR3 DNA: TGTGCCAGCAGCCTACAGGAGCTCCGCCGCAATGAGCAGTTCTTC
J gene: TRBJ1-5; clone size: once; V gene: TRBV6-5; D gene: NA; CDR3 protein: CASSYQQGRNQPQHF; CDR3 DNA: TGTGCCAGCAGTTACCAACAGGGCCGCAATCAGCCCCAGCATTTT
J gene: TRBJ1-4; clone size: NA; V gene: TRBV2; D gene: NA; CDR3 protein: CASSVERDLNEKLFF; CDR3 DNA: TGTGCCAGCAGTGTAGAAAGGGATCTTAATGAAAAACTGTTTTTT
J gene: TRBJ1-1; clone size: NA; V gene: TRBV10-3; D gene: TRBD1; CDR3 protein: CAISGGTGNEDAFF; CDR3 DNA: TGTGCCATCAGTGGCGGGACAGGGAATGAGGACGCTTTCTTT
J gene: TRBJ1-5; clone size: many; V gene: TRBV20-1; D gene: TRBD1; CDR3 protein: CSARGQNNQPQHF; CDR3 DNA: TGCAGTGCTCGGGGACAGAATAATCAGCCCCAGCATTTT
J gene: TRBJ2-1; clone size: NA; V gene: TRBV10-3; D gene: NA; CDR3 protein: CAISGSPANEQFF; CDR3 DNA: TGTGCCATCAGTGGAAGCCCGGCAAATGAGCAGTTCTTC
J gene: TRBJ1-2; clone size: few; V gene: TRBV12-3/TRBV12-4; D gene: NA; CDR3 protein: CASSLISRVYGYTF; CDR3 DNA: TGTGCCAGCAGTTTAATTTCACGAGTCTATGGCTACACCTTC
J gene: TRBJ2-3; clone size: NA; V gene: TRBV29-1; D gene: TRBD2; CDR3 protein: CSVVVWEPGTSGGAPTDTQYF; CDR3 DNA: TGCAGCGTTGTGGTCTGGGAACCCGGGACTAGCGGGGGGGCTCCCACAGATACGCAGTATTTT
J gene: TRBJ1-6; clone size: few; V gene: TRBV11-2; D gene: NA; CDR3 protein: CASSRRATWGGDNSPLHF; CDR3 DNA: TGTGCCAGCAGCCGAAGGGCTACTTGGGGGGGAGATAATTCACCCCTCCACTTT
J gene: TRBJ2-1; clone size: few; V gene: TRBV24-1; D gene: TRBD1; CDR3 protein: CATSDSGQGAGGRNEQFF; CDR3 DNA: TGTGCCACCAGTGATTCCGGACAGGGGGCGGGAGGGCGGAATGAGCAGTTCTTC